This T cell receptor beta chain was sequenced for a study of CD8+CD57+ T cells in acquired aplastic anemia. Study-wide results and caveats: CD8+ Simpson's diversity in patients was not significantly different from that in controls.

Of note for this clonotype: What it binds is not known.

Both TCR beta VDJ combination and CDR3 sequence profiling were carried out. Genomic DNA was the template for this profiling. TCRdb itself ran the reads through MiXCR, one entry per CDR3 protein. The sample lists under 200,000 distinct CDR3 sequences; roughly 48% were seen once. CDR3 size: 14 residues. CDR1 and CDR2 (germline): SNHLY, FYNNEI. The V segment lost 5 bases and the J segment 8 bases; nucleotides outside the gene matches: 7. The sequencing sample was made of sorted CD4+, CD8+, or CD8+CD57+ T cells (not recorded which) from PBMCs. The gene calls are TRBV2 and TRBJ1-5; 9 positions match TRBD1. This TCR came from a human donor in good health. CDR3 DNA sequence: TGTGCCAGCAGTACGGACAGGGGTTCTGAGCCCCAGCATTTT. The encoded protein is CASSTDRGSEPQHF.